This TCR beta chain was found in a study of regulatory T cells in long-lasting Graves disease. This clonotype was recorded at least ten times. According to the study, TCR beta libraries were built with iRepertoire HTBI primers and CDR3-region Arm-PCR. TCRdb ran MiXCR on the multiplex PCR reads and lists one entry per CDR3 protein. Here the sample spans 560,000 or so distinct CDR3 sequences, 16% being singletons. The germline V gene encodes CDR1 ENHRY and CDR2 SYGVKD. This CDR3 has 15 residues. V was pared by 2 bases and J by 3 bases, with 14 bases between. Regarding time point: newly diagnosed GD, antithyroid drugs for less than 3 months. Preparation of the TCR library used RNA extracted from PBMCs. This sample was also put to use in a study of T cells in Graves' hyperthyroidism and ophthalmopathy.

This chain connects TRBV10-3 to TRBJ2-7; D gene uncertain. The sequence was obtained from a man aged 18 to 30 with Graves disease. The sequenced sample was peripheral blood mononuclear cells (PBMCs), obtained at new diagnosis, from a patient treated with antithyroid drugs. This CDR3 reads CAISEPRYALYEQYF. CDR3 nucleotide sequence: TGTGCCATCAGTGAGCCGCGGTACGCGCTCTACGAGCAGTACTTC.